This entry lists 27 T cell receptor beta chains sequenced from one sample in a study of T cells after yellow fever vaccination. TCRdb ran MiXCR on the 5' RACE reads and lists one entry per CDR3 protein. The data show about 630,000 distinct CDR3 sequences, over 9% seen once. This specimen consisted of PBMCs, obtained on the day of the yellow fever booster vaccination. All receptors derive from a man aged 30-40 years who received the YFV17D yellow fever vaccine.

This chain links TRBV20-1 with TRBJ2-5; TRBD1 agrees at 7 bases. V was clipped by 5 bases and J by 0 bases; unmatched bases: 9. CDR1 and CDR2 (germline): DFQATT, SNEGSKA (reference sequence). This CDR3 is 15 amino acids long. This CDR3 reads CSAPRQGTYQETQYF. The CDR3 nucleotides are TGCAGTGCTCCCCGACAGGGTACTTACCAAGAGACCCAGTACTTC.

The CDR3 sequence is CASSLSSVAGGTNTGELFF. For the CDR3, the DNA is TGTGCCAGCAGCTTAAGCTCGGTAGCGGGAGGGACGAACACCGGGGAGCTGTTTTTT. V usage is TRBV7-8 and J usage is TRBJ2-2; TRBD2 agrees at 11 bases. CDR3 length: 19 residues. With 2 bases clipped from V and 0 bases from J, the junction kept 8 bases outside the gene matches. Germline V gene sequence: CDR1 SGHVS, CDR2 FQNEAQ.

The rearrangement uses TRBV20-1 and TRBJ2-7; D is possibly TRBD2 (5 bases). Germline loops: CDR1 DFQATT, CDR2 SNEGSKA (reference sequence). CDR3 length equals 13 residues. The germline V and J ends were trimmed by 1 base and 0 bases, with 7 bases remaining between them. The CDR3 sequence: CSARGADSYEQYF. In DNA form, the CDR3 reads TGCAGTGCTAGAGGAGCGGACTCCTACGAGCAGTACTTC.

This clonotype has a handful of counts. This chain joins TRBV12-3 or TRBV12-4 and TRBJ2-3, with a tentative D call TRBD2 (6 bases). Trimming stripped 3 bases from V and 4 bases from J, with 14 bases between. The CDR3 is 15 residues long. The CDR3 coding sequence is TGTGCCAGCAGTTTGACTAGTGACGGGTCAGATACGCAGTATTTT. Residues: CASSLTSDGSDTQYF.

The gene calls are TRBV27 and TRBJ2-1; perhaps D is TRBD1 or TRBD2 (5 bases each). V shed 4 bases and J shed 6 bases, with 13 bases lying between them. Germline CDR1 MNHEY, CDR2 SMNVEV (reference sequence). The CDR3 is made up of 14 amino acids. As DNA, the CDR3 is TGTGCCAGCAGTTCTGGGACCTCCCCCAATGAGCAGTTCTTC. Its translation is CASSSGTSPNEQFF.

Concerning this clonotype itself: Compared with germline, one end of the junction differs, possibly owing to a read error. V is TRBV20-1 and J is TRBJ1-3, with D possibly being TRBD1 (6 bases). The CDR3 loop spans 16 amino acids. Per germline, CDR1 DFQATT and CDR2 SNEGSKA (reference sequence). DNA for the CDR3: TGCTGTGCTAGTCTGGGGGGCCCTCAGTCTGGAAACACCATATATTTT. It codes for CCASLGGPQSGNTIYF.

This chain uses TRBV20-1 with TRBJ2-1; perhaps TRBD2 as D (6 bases). The germline gives CDR1 DFQATT, CDR2 SNEGSKA (reference sequence). The ends were cut back, 6 bases at V and 5 bases at J, with 23 bases in the middle. The CDR3 contains 16 residues. CDR3 residues: CSATRASGLGNNEQFF. The DNA for the CDR3 is TGCAGTGCCACCCGGGCCAGCGGGCTTGGAAACAATGAGCAGTTCTTC.

The gene calls are TRBV20-1 and TRBJ2-4, with D possibly matching TRBD1 (6 bases). The V end lost 5 bases, the J end lost 0 bases, and 14 bases lay between the germline ends. CDR3 length: 15 residues. Germline loops: CDR1 DFQATT, CDR2 SNEGSKA (reference sequence). DNA for the CDR3: TGCAGTGCTTATACAGGGCTCCTAGCCAAAAACATTCAGTACTTC. It yields the protein CSAYTGLLAKNIQYF.

This clonotype was seen only a few times. The V gene is TRBV27, the J gene TRBJ2-3; 10 bases match TRBD1. V was clipped by 4 bases and J by 7 bases; unmatched bases: 5. The CDR3 contains 14 residues. Germline-derived CDR1 and CDR2 are MNHEY and SMNVEV (reference sequence). The CDR3 DNA follows: TGTGCCAGCAGTTCCCGGACAGGGGGGAATACGCAGTATTTT. It is translated as CASSSRTGGNTQYF.

This clonotype turned up a few times. The rearrangement uses TRBV6-1 and TRBJ2-7, with TRBD2 identical over 7 bases. CDR1 MNHNS and CDR2 SASEGT come from the germline V gene. J was trimmed by 3 bases and V by 6 bases; bases with no gene match: 5. This CDR3 region has 13 residues. CDR3: CASRSGARYEQYF. DNA of the CDR3: TGTGCCAGCAGAAGCGGGGCTCGCTACGAGCAGTACTTC.

In its sample, this clonotype was seen a few times. The chain recombines TRBV12-3 or TRBV12-4 with TRBJ2-3, with D perhaps TRBD1 (7 bases). The CDR3 consists of 17 residues. V was shortened by 5 bases and J by 2 bases, with 20 bases between the two germline ends. CDR3 nucleotide sequence: TGTGCCAGCAGTCCAGACAGGGCGGGGCTAGACACAGATACGCAGTATTTT. Its protein product is CASSPDRAGLDTDTQYF.

This clonotype has more than one count but fewer than ten. The rearrangement joins TRBV7-2 to TRBJ2-7, with 13 bases fitting TRBD2. The CDR3 runs to 13 residues. The trim removed 5 bases at V and 7 bases at J, leaving 2 bases unmatched. Germline lookup yields CDR1 SGHTA and CDR2 FQGNSA. The CDR3 DNA sequence: TGTGCCAGCAGCAAGGGACTAGCGGGGGAGCAGTACTTC. Protein sequence: CASSKGLAGEQYF.

This clonotype was seen a few times. The rearrangement links TRBV25-1 to TRBJ2-5, with 7 positions matching TRBD1. Germline V gene sequence: CDR1 MGHDK, CDR2 SYGVNS. This CDR3 is 14 amino acids long. The V segment lost 3 bases and the J segment 4 bases; nucleotides outside the gene matches: 5. The CDR3 nucleotides are TGTGCCAGCAGTGAGGGACAGATAAGAGAGACCCAGTACTTC. Amino acid sequence: CASSEGQIRETQYF.

This clonotype was found a few times. The chain uses TRBV7-9 and TRBJ2-1; possibly TRBD2 for D (6 bases). The CDR3 sequence is 12 residues long. The germline V and J ends were trimmed by 4 bases and 10 bases, with 11 bases remaining between them. CDR1 SEHNR and CDR2 FQNEAQ come from the germline V gene (reference sequence). CDR3 DNA: TGTGCCAGCAGCTCCGGGACTCCCGAGCAGTTCTTC. As protein: CASSSGTPEQFF.

The chain joins TRBV5-1 to TRBJ2-5, with D maybe TRBD1 (6 bases). This CDR3 spans 15 amino acids. Germline CDR1 reads SGHRS; CDR2 reads YFSETQ. The germline V and J ends were trimmed by 4 bases and 3 bases, with 16 bases remaining between them. CDR3 bases: TGCGCCAGCAGCGGAACAGGGCTGGGGGAAGAGACCCAGTACTTC. It yields the protein CASSGTGLGEETQYF.

Only a few counts were recorded for this clonotype. This CDR3 is CSARTGQDITQYF. CDR3 DNA sequence: TGCAGTGCTAGAACGGGCCAGGATATTACCCAGTACTTC. The V gene is TRBV20-1, the J gene TRBJ2-5; D is undetermined. Germline V gene lookup returns CDR1 DFQATT and CDR2 SNEGSKA (reference sequence). Trimming cost V 2 bases and J 8 bases, with 15 bases left between them. The CDR3 totals 13 residues.

V usage is TRBV25-1 and J usage is TRBJ2-1; weak D call: TRBD1 (6 bases). The CDR3 is 15 amino acids. The ends were cut back, 5 bases at V and 3 bases at J, with 14 bases in the middle. CDR1 MGHDK and CDR2 SYGVNS come from the germline V gene. The CDR3 nucleotides are TGTGCCAGCAGTACCAGGGGTACTAGCTACAATGAGCAGTTCTTC. Translated: CASSTRGTSYNEQFF.

This clonotype was observed a handful of times. J is TRBJ2-5 and V is TRBV7-8; no clear D gene. The CDR3 consists of 16 residues. Between the trimmed V and J ends, which lost 1 base and 2 bases, there was a span of 14 bases. Germline CDR1 SGHVS, CDR2 FQNEAQ. The CDR3: CASSLEAQPLQETQYF. The DNA for the CDR3 is TGTGCCAGCAGCTTAGAGGCACAGCCGCTTCAAGAGACCCAGTACTTC.

This clonotype has a handful of counts. This chain links TRBV6-5 with TRBJ2-3; 9 bases are a match to TRBD1. After removal of 6 bases from V and 8 bases from J, the junction contained 3 bases not matched to a gene. This CDR3 is built from 12 residues. Germline lookup yields CDR1 MNHEY and CDR2 SVGAGI. In nucleotides, the CDR3 is TGTGCCAGCAGCACAGGGGGCAGTACGCAGTATTTT. This sequence encodes CASSTGGSTQYF.

The chain is built from TRBV10-3 and TRBJ2-7; D is undetermined. Per the germline V gene, CDR1 is ENHRY and CDR2 is SYGVKD. The CDR3 runs to 14 residues. The V and J ends lost 0 bases and 5 bases respectively, with 11 bases between them. CDR3 in amino acids: CAISESKNLDEQYF. CDR3 bases: TGTGCCATCAGTGAGTCTAAGAATCTGGACGAGCAGTACTTC.

This chain links TRBV11-2 with TRBJ2-1, with D perhaps matching TRBD2 (5 bases). Per germline, CDR1 SGHAT and CDR2 FQNNGV. CDR3 size: 14 residues. V was pared by 3 bases and J by 10 bases, with 16 bases between. In DNA, the CDR3 is TGTGCCAGCAGCTTGTCTCCGCGGGCGGAGGAGCAGTTCTTC. Translated: CASSLSPRAEEQFF.

This chain links TRBV9 with TRBJ1-4, with 7 bases fitting TRBD1. Germline CDR1 and CDR2: SGDLS and YYNGEE. The length of the CDR3 is 16 residues. V lost 4 bases to trimming and J lost 2 bases; unmatched junction nucleotides: 8. CDR3 residues: CASSPLSTGTNEKLFF. The CDR3 nucleotides are TGTGCCAGCAGCCCGTTGTCGACAGGGACTAATGAAAAACTGTTTTTT.

The J gene is TRBJ1-4, the V gene TRBV5-4; unclear D gene. Trimming stripped 0 bases from V and 7 bases from J, with 10 bases between. The CDR3 consists of 14 residues. The V gene's germline CDR1 is SGHNT and CDR2 YYREEE (reference sequence). For the CDR3, the DNA is TGTGCCAGCAGCTTGGAAGGTGGCTCTGAAAAACTGTTTTTT. As protein: CASSLEGGSEKLFF. Combining the CDR3 with reference TRBV5-4 and TRBJ1-4 gives the whole variable domain ETGVTQSPTHLIKTRGQQVTLRCSSQSGHNTVSWYQQALGQGPQFIFQYYREEENGRGNFPPRFSGLQFPNYSSELNVNALELDDSALYLCASSLEGGSEKLFFGSGTQLSVL.

This clonotype has only a few counts. The rearrangement links TRBV9 to TRBJ2-7, with TRBD2 identical over 9 bases. V lost 3 bases, J lost 2 bases, and 6 bases stayed unmatched. The germline gives CDR1 SGDLS, CDR2 YYNGEE. This CDR3 is built from 15 residues. This CDR3 is CASSAVAGAPYEQYF. CDR3 coding DNA: TGTGCCAGCAGCGCAGTAGCGGGAGCGCCCTACGAGCAGTACTTC.

This clonotype was detected only a few times. J is TRBJ2-1 and V is TRBV3-1; TRBD2 agrees at 9 bases. V dropped 1 base and J dropped 7; count of bases not matched to a gene: 5. The germline gives CDR1 LGHDT, CDR2 YNNKEL (reference sequence). The CDR3 is 15 residues long. The CDR3 reads CASSQGSGSLNEQFF. The CDR3, as DNA: TGTGCCAGCAGCCAAGGTAGCGGGAGTTTAAATGAGCAGTTCTTC.

This clonotype has a count of ten or more. This sequence joins TRBV7-2 and TRBJ2-7, with D maybe TRBD2 (5 bases). Trimming cost V 6 bases and J 0 bases, with 6 bases left between them. The V gene's germline CDR1 is SGHTA and CDR2 FQGNSA. The CDR3 is made up of 12 amino acids. The CDR3: CASRGSSYEQYF. The CDR3 DNA is TGTGCCAGCAGGGGGAGCTCCTACGAGCAGTACTTC.

This clonotype has more than one count but fewer than ten. The J gene is TRBJ2-3, the V gene TRBV5-1; 7 bases match TRBD2. Unmatched junction bases numbered 8, after V lost 4 bases and J lost 3 bases. Germline V CDR1 and CDR2: SGHRS, YFSETQ. This CDR3 comprises 15 residues. DNA for the CDR3: TGCGCCAGCAGCCATCAAGCGGGATCGACAGATACGCAGTATTTT. Its protein is CASSHQAGSTDTQYF.